This is a list of T cell receptor beta chains from one sample in a study of memory B cells and T cells in multiple sclerosis. The method was immunoSEQ multiplex PCR; TCRdb's version includes in-frame clones alone and lacks a portion of them. The sample holds about 8,000 clones, roughly 64% seen once. Sequenced: memory (CD45RO+) CD8+ T cells from blood. The receptor set was obtained from a human donor with multiple sclerosis. Both conserved end residues are part of each CDR3. The order of the fields is J gene, clone size, V gene, CDR3 protein. The size of a clone is reported for some rows only, either as once, few or many, or as a class for expanded clones.

j_gene: TRBJ2-7; abundance: -; v_gene: TRBV19; CDR3aa: CASSISYFYEQYF
j_gene: TRBJ2-7; abundance: -; v_gene: TRBV29-1; CDR3aa: CSVAEVRAGVGGEQYF
j_gene: TRBJ2-2; abundance: few; v_gene: TRBV6-4; CDR3aa: CASSSGNTGELFF
j_gene: TRBJ1-2; abundance: -; v_gene: TRBV29-1; CDR3aa: CSATGPGDQDYGYTF
j_gene: TRBJ1-1; abundance: -; v_gene: TRBV5-1; CDR3aa: CASSSTGTTMNTEAFF
j_gene: TRBJ2-7; abundance: once; v_gene: TRBV7-6; CDR3aa: CASSLGWRESNEQYF
j_gene: TRBJ2-5; abundance: -; v_gene: TRBV7-9; CDR3aa: CASSRPWLAGGKETQYF
j_gene: TRBJ2-7; abundance: few; v_gene: TRBV9; CDR3aa: CASSVSSGRLPYEQYF
j_gene: TRBJ2-1; abundance: -; v_gene: TRBV5-1; CDR3aa: CASSLGAGASYNEQFF
j_gene: TRBJ2-7; abundance: few; v_gene: TRBV6-5; CDR3aa: CASSSLQRGAQYEQYF
j_gene: TRBJ1-4; abundance: once; v_gene: TRBV28; CDR3aa: CASSPRLRDATNEKLFF
j_gene: TRBJ1-6; abundance: -; v_gene: TRBV2; CDR3aa: CASSDQGNPWGSPLHF
j_gene: TRBJ2-1; abundance: medium-sized; v_gene: TRBV5-1; CDR3aa: CASSYSHYEQFF
j_gene: TRBJ2-7; abundance: -; v_gene: TRBV5-1; CDR3aa: CASSLEAWGAYEQYF
j_gene: TRBJ2-3; abundance: few; v_gene: TRBV11-2; CDR3aa: CASSPPPSGPFVDTQYF
j_gene: TRBJ2-7; abundance: -; v_gene: TRBV20-1; CDR3aa: CSAKPGHEQYF
j_gene: TRBJ2-1; abundance: -; v_gene: TRBV11-2; CDR3aa: CASSLIGLAGDNEQFF
j_gene: TRBJ2-1; abundance: large; v_gene: TRBV29-1; CDR3aa: CSVEEDRVEQFF
j_gene: TRBJ2-1; abundance: -; v_gene: TRBV18; CDR3aa: CASSPPERGGFNEQFF
j_gene: TRBJ1-5; abundance: once; v_gene: TRBV10-3; CDR3aa: CAIRGPGNQPQHF
j_gene: TRBJ2-1; abundance: -; v_gene: TRBV7-8; CDR3aa: CASSSTSAIYNEQFF
j_gene: TRBJ2-2; abundance: once; v_gene: TRBV6-4; CDR3aa: CASSDGTAGELFF
j_gene: TRBJ2-7; abundance: -; v_gene: TRBV7-8; CDR3aa: CASSLVGRYYEQYF
j_gene: TRBJ2-3; abundance: -; v_gene: TRBV10-2; CDR3aa: CASSETRSTDTQYF
j_gene: TRBJ1-2; abundance: -; v_gene: TRBV11-2; CDR3aa: CASSLGQGPFF
j_gene: TRBJ2-1; abundance: -; v_gene: TRBV28; CDR3aa: CASSFISPSGRVGEQFF
j_gene: TRBJ2-7; abundance: few; v_gene: TRBV4-1; CDR3aa: CASSQLAGDYEQYF
j_gene: TRBJ2-1; abundance: -; v_gene: TRBV11-3; CDR3aa: CASSSWTGEEYNEQFF
j_gene: TRBJ2-7; abundance: -; v_gene: TRBV27; CDR3aa: CASSLAPTGPAYEQYF
j_gene: TRBJ1-1; abundance: -; v_gene: TRBV19; CDR3aa: CASIRQGAQIGTEAFF
j_gene: TRBJ2-3; abundance: -; v_gene: TRBV1; CDR3aa: CTSSQDRTSGSTDTQYF
j_gene: TRBJ2-5; abundance: -; v_gene: TRBV6-6; CDR3aa: CASSYSPGGPETQYF
j_gene: TRBJ1-1; abundance: -; v_gene: TRBV7-9; CDR3aa: CASSTGPGGNTEAFF
j_gene: TRBJ2-3; abundance: -; v_gene: TRBV6-4; CDR3aa: CASSDSGGAPDTQYF
j_gene: TRBJ2-6; abundance: -; v_gene: TRBV30; CDR3aa: CVWSVQAGNGANVLTF
j_gene: TRBJ1-6; abundance: -; v_gene: TRBV7-2; CDR3aa: CASSPIGGVSPLHF
j_gene: TRBJ2-7; abundance: -; v_gene: TRBV6-5; CDR3aa: CASSDSYEQYF
j_gene: TRBJ2-3; abundance: -; v_gene: TRBV7-9; CDR3aa: CASRGDDTQYF
j_gene: TRBJ2-1; abundance: -; v_gene: TRBV7-8; CDR3aa: CASFTGTNYNEQFF
j_gene: TRBJ2-3; abundance: -; v_gene: TRBV28; CDR3aa: CASNSGGTVTDTQYF
j_gene: TRBJ1-6; abundance: once; v_gene: TRBV7-6; CDR3aa: CASSPRSDYYNSPLHF
j_gene: TRBJ2-3; abundance: -; v_gene: TRBV29-1; CDR3aa: CSAEGQGYTDTQYF
j_gene: TRBJ2-7; abundance: -; v_gene: TRBV27; CDR3aa: CASSLVQGAFEQYF
j_gene: TRBJ2-7; abundance: -; v_gene: TRBV4-1; CDR3aa: CASSPRDSIYEQYF
j_gene: TRBJ2-1; abundance: -; v_gene: TRBV6-1; CDR3aa: CASCYKENNEQFF
j_gene: TRBJ1-6; abundance: once; v_gene: TRBV10-2; CDR3aa: CASTWGDGSPLHF
j_gene: TRBJ2-2; abundance: -; v_gene: TRBV10-3; CDR3aa: CAISEDREKDGELFF
j_gene: TRBJ2-7; abundance: -; v_gene: TRBV27; CDR3aa: CASSSQGSSYEQYF
j_gene: TRBJ1-5; abundance: -; v_gene: TRBV7-9; CDR3aa: CASSRESNQPQHF